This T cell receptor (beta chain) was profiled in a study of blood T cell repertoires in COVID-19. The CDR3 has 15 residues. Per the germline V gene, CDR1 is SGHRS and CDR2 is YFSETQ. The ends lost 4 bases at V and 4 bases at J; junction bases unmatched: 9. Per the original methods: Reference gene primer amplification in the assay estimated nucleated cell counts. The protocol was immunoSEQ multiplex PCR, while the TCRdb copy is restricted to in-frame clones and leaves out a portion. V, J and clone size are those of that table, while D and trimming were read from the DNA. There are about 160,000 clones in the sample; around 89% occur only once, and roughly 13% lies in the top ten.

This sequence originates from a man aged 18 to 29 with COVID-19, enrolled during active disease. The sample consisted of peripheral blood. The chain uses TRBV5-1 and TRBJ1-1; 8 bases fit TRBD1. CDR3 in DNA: TGCGCCAGCAGCCCACGACAGGGGTCGACCACTGAAGCTTTCTTT. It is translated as CASSPRQGSTTEAFF.